Following are 29 T cell receptor beta chains from one sample sequenced in a study of cytomegalovirus exposure and HLA in healthy donors. Assay used: immunoSEQ multiplex PCR; TCRdb lists only in-frame clones, some missing. The sample holds some 170,000 clones, around four fifths seen once. Material for sequencing was PBMCs. These TCRs come from a man aged 25 to 40 in good health and CMV-seropositive.

The V gene is TRBV30, the J gene TRBJ1-5; D possibly corresponds to TRBD1 (6 bases). The length of the CDR3 is 15 residues. Germline CDR1 GTSNPN, CDR2 SVGIG (reference sequence). Deletions cut 3 bases from V and 5 bases from J, with 17 bases between. The DNA for the CDR3 is TGTGCCTGGAGGATGAGGGGGGGGAAATATCAGCCCCAGCATTTT. Translating gives CAWRMRGGKYQPQHF.

Remarks on this clone: One junction end does not reproduce the germline sequence, and a read error may be involved. The chain uses TRBV7-7 and TRBJ2-3, with 11 bases identical to TRBD2. Germline V lookup: CDR1 SSHAT, CDR2 FNYEAQ (reference sequence). This CDR3 has 16 residues. Here the CDR3 DNA reads TGTGCTAGCAGCCAAGTTAGCGGGGGGGGGACAGATACGCAGTATTTT. It is translated as CASSQVSGGGTDTQYF.

The chain is built from TRBV7-9 and TRBJ2-2; 9 positions match TRBD1. Germline V gene lookup returns CDR1 SEHNR and CDR2 FQNEAQ (reference sequence). V shed 4 bases, J shed 0 bases, and the junction held 3 bases outside the gene matches. The length of the CDR3 is 16 residues. The chain's CDR3 is CASSSRDRANTGELFF. The CDR3 nucleotides are TGTGCCAGCAGCTCACGGGACAGGGCGAACACCGGGGAGCTGTTTTTT. The whole variable domain, filled in from reference TRBV7-9 and TRBJ2-2, reads DTGVSQNPRHKITKRGQNVTFRCDPISEHNRLYWYRQTLGQGPEFLTYFQNEAQLEKSRLLSDRFSAERPKGSFSTLEIQRTEQGDSAMYLCASSSRDRANTGELFFGEGSRLTVL.

V and J are TRBV5-1 and TRBJ2-5, with 9 bases matching TRBD2. Germline loops: CDR1 SGHRS, CDR2 YFSETQ. CDR3 size: 18 residues. The junction had 16 bases not matched to a gene; V was cut back by 3 bases and J by 4 bases. The CDR3 here is CASSSPAYFAGGLETQYF. As DNA, the CDR3 is TGCGCCAGCAGCTCGCCGGCCTACTTCGCGGGGGGGCTAGAGACCCAGTACTTC.

This chain links TRBV19 with TRBJ2-1; D perhaps matches TRBD2 (5 bases). Trimming took off 9 bases at V and 7 bases at J, with 16 bases between the two ends. There are 13 residues in the CDR3. From germline, CDR1 is LNHDA and CDR2 SQIVND (reference sequence). CDR3 sequence: CASQLSVGNEQFF. CDR3 bases: TGTGCCAGCCAACTTAGCGTAGGGAATGAGCAGTTCTTC.

The chain carries TRBV19 and TRBJ2-2; D gene unclear. CDR1 is LNHDA and CDR2 is SQIVND in the germline V gene (reference sequence). Trimming left V 3 bases short and J 2 bases short, with 7 bases between. The CDR3 has 14 amino acids. CDR3 DNA sequence: TGTGCCAGTAGTATTGGGCCTAACACCGGGGAGCTGTTTTTT. The encoded protein is CASSIGPNTGELFF.

J is TRBJ1-2 and V is TRBV6-5, with 12 bases identical to TRBD1. With 2 bases clipped from V and 8 bases from J, the junction kept 6 bases outside the gene matches. CDR1 and CDR2 (germline): MNHEY, SVGAGI. The CDR3 totals 15 residues. CDR3 loop: CASSYEGTGGSGYTF. CDR3 nucleotides: TGTGCCAGCAGTTACGAGGGGACAGGGGGCTCGGGCTACACCTTC.

This chain joins TRBV5-1 and TRBJ2-4, with D possibly TRBD2 on 5 matching bases. V lost 3 bases to trimming and J lost 5 bases, with 12 bases between them. The CDR3 has 14 amino acids. The germline gives CDR1 SGHRS, CDR2 YFSETQ. CDR3 coding DNA: TGCGCCAGCAGCTCCGGGGTTGCCGAAAACATTCAGTACTTC. The encoded protein is CASSSGVAENIQYF.

The chain is built from TRBV6-5 and TRBJ1-2; 7 bases are a match to TRBD1. Germline V lookup: CDR1 MNHEY, CDR2 SVGAGI. The junction had 7 bases not matched to a gene; V was cut back by 7 bases and J by 2 bases. This CDR3 spans 14 amino acids. CDR3: CASTRQGPNYGYTF. The CDR3 DNA sequence: TGTGCCAGCACCAGACAGGGACCCAACTATGGCTACACCTTC.

This rearrangement joins TRBV10-3 to TRBJ1-2; TRBD1 agrees at 7 bases. CDR3 length equals 16 residues. The V and J ends lost 3 bases and 3 bases, in that order; junction bases with no gene match: 10. CDR1 ENHRY and CDR2 SYGVKD come from the germline V gene. For the CDR3, the DNA is TGTGCCATCAGTGACTTCGAGGGGGCAGGAGACTATGGCTACACCTTC. Translation gives CAISDFEGAGDYGYTF.

The rearrangement uses TRBV5-4 and TRBJ1-2, with D possibly TRBD1 on 5 matching bases. Trimming stripped 6 bases from V and 1 base from J, with 22 bases between. This CDR3 has 17 amino acids. Looked up from germline, CDR1 is SGHNT and CDR2 is YYREEE (reference sequence). The CDR3 sequence: CASISERQTTSNYGYTF. Here the CDR3 DNA reads TGTGCCAGCATCTCCGAGAGACAGACAACCAGTAACTATGGCTACACCTTC.

Turning to this clone: This sample also contains other DNA sequences that code for the same CDR3. The chain carries TRBV5-1 and TRBJ2-3; D gene unclear. CDR3 length equals 12 residues. With 2 bases removed from V and 3 bases from J, the gap between germline ends came to 4 bases. Looked up from germline, CDR1 is SGHRS and CDR2 is YFSETQ. The CDR3 here is CASSLYTDTQYF. CDR3 coding DNA: TGCGCCAGCAGCTTATATACAGATACGCAGTATTTT.

The V gene is TRBV4-2, the J gene TRBJ2-3; 9 nucleotides line up with TRBD2. J gave up 2 bases and V 4 bases, and 4 bases lay outside the gene matches. This CDR3 spans 15 amino acids. Germline loops: CDR1 LGHNA, CDR2 YNFKEQ. CDR3 amino acids: CASSPSGVHTDTQYF. The CDR3 nucleotides read TGTGCCAGCAGCCCTAGCGGGGTGCACACAGATACGCAGTATTTT.

The V call is TRBV12-5, the J call TRBJ2-2, with 9 bases matching TRBD2. Trimming took 4 bases from V and 5 from J; bases not matched to a gene: 17. This CDR3 is built from 19 residues. Per germline, CDR1 LGHNT and CDR2 FRNRAP. CDR3 nucleotides: TGTGCTAGTGGTTCTACCCTTTTGGGGATAGCGGGGGAGACCGGGGAGCTGTTTTTT. As protein: CASGSTLLGIAGETGELFF.

The chain recombines TRBV18 with TRBJ1-1; unclear D gene. Trimming stripped 2 bases from V and 12 bases from J, with 10 bases between. CDR3 length equals 11 residues. Per the germline V gene, CDR1 is KGHSH and CDR2 is LQKENI. CDR3 nucleotide sequence: TGTGCCAGCTCACCAGAGGAATTGACTTTCTTT. Its translation is CASSPEELTFF.

The chain has TRBV15 and TRBJ2-1; 9 bases agree with TRBD2. This CDR3 region has 15 residues. Germline V lookup: CDR1 LNHNV, CDR2 YYDKDF (reference sequence). The J segment lost 2 bases and the V segment lost 5 bases, leaving 4 bases of the junction unmatched. CDR3 region: CATSGASGTYNEQFF. The CDR3 DNA reads TGTGCCACCAGCGGGGCTAGCGGGACCTACAATGAGCAGTTCTTC.

The chain carries TRBV2 and TRBJ1-5; the D is unclear. This CDR3 contains 12 residues. In germline, CDR1 is SNHLY, CDR2 FYNNEI. V was shortened by 9 bases and J by 4 bases, with 10 bases between the two germline ends. CDR3 sequence: CASGLRNQPQHF. The DNA of the CDR3 is TGTGCCAGTGGACTGAGAAATCAGCCCCAGCATTTT.

The V and J genes are TRBV10-3 and TRBJ1-6, with TRBD1 matching 7 bases. The germline V gene encodes CDR1 ENHRY and CDR2 SYGVKD. The CDR3 consists of 17 residues. With 2 bases clipped from V and 5 bases from J, the junction kept 9 bases outside the gene matches. CDR3: CAISEARGTANNSPLHF. The DNA of the CDR3 is TGTGCCATCAGTGAGGCGCGAGGGACAGCTAATAATTCACCCCTCCACTTT.

As to this clone: An end of the junction differs from the germline gene, which may be a read error. The rearrangement joins TRBV7-7 to TRBJ2-5; 10 bases agree with TRBD2. This CDR3 region has 15 residues. The germline CDR1 and CDR2 sequences are SSHAT and FNYEAQ (reference sequence). CDR3 nucleotide sequence: TGTGCTAGCAGCTCTTCTACTAGCGGGGAAGAGACCCAGTACTTC. Its protein product is CASSSSTSGEETQYF.

The V call is TRBV19, the J call TRBJ1-5, with 7 bases that match TRBD1. The CDR3 consists of 14 residues. CDR1 and CDR2 from the germline V gene are LNHDA and SQIVND (reference sequence). V lost 10 bases to trimming and J lost 1 base; unmatched junction nucleotides: 7. CDR3 in DNA: TGTGCCACCAGACAGGGTTGGAGCAATCAGCCCCAGCATTTT. Its protein product is CATRQGWSNQPQHF.

This rearrangement joins TRBV7-2 to TRBJ2-3, with 12 positions matching TRBD2. CDR1 and CDR2 from the germline V gene are SGHTA and FQGNSA. J gave up 4 bases and V 10 bases, and 9 bases lay outside the gene matches. The CDR3 length is 15 residues. The CDR3 here is CATTLLAGGPDTQYF. CDR3 coding DNA: TGTGCCACCACGCTTCTAGCGGGGGGGCCAGATACGCAGTATTTT.

The CDR3 protein is CASSPGQNTEAFF. The CDR3 DNA reads as TGTGCCAGCAGCCCCGGACAGAACACTGAAGCTTTCTTT. This chain uses TRBV7-9 with TRBJ1-1; D is possibly TRBD1 (5 bases). CDR1 and CDR2 (germline): SEHNR, FQNEAQ (reference sequence). This CDR3 region has 13 residues. The germline V and J ends were trimmed by 5 bases and 1 base, with 8 bases remaining between them.

J is TRBJ1-3 and V is TRBV5-1; TRBD1 is a possible D gene (5 bases). The ends were cut back, 4 bases at V and 5 bases at J, with 10 bases in the middle. Germline-derived CDR1 and CDR2 are SGHRS and YFSETQ. CDR3 length: 13 residues. CDR3: CASSRDYRNTIYF. CDR3 nucleotides: TGCGCCAGCAGCCGGGACTACAGAAACACCATATATTTT. Supplemented by reference TRBV5-1 and TRBJ1-3, the full variable domain reads KAGVTQTPRYLIKTRGQQVTLSCSPISGHRSVSWYQQTPGQGLQFLFEYFSETQRNKGNFPGRFSGRQFSNSRSEMNVSTLELGDSALYLCASSRDYRNTIYFGEGSWLTVV.

The chain has TRBV23-1 and TRBJ2-1; TRBD1 is a possible D gene (5 bases). Being an ORF, TRBV23-1 has a function that is uncertain. V dropped 3 bases and J dropped 4 bases, with 16 bases sitting between them. The CDR3 runs 16 residues. The DNA for the CDR3 is TGCGCCAGCAGTCACCCCGAGGACAATGGGTACAATGAGCAGTTCTTC. Residues: CASSHPEDNGYNEQFF.

In this sample, this clone turned up once. The V call is TRBV29-1, the J call TRBJ1-4, with D maybe TRBD1 (5 bases). V was trimmed by 6 bases and J by 7 bases, leaving 18 bases between them. CDR1 and CDR2 from the germline V gene are SQVTM and ANQGSEA. There are 14 residues in the CDR3. The CDR3 nucleotides read TGCAGCGTAGTCTCAGGGTATCTTGGTGAAAAACTGTTTTTT. It encodes CSVVSGYLGEKLFF.

The chain recombines TRBV5-4 with TRBJ1-2, with TRBD1 identical over 7 bases. In germline, CDR1 is SGHNT, CDR2 YYREEE (reference sequence). The CDR3 has 14 amino acids. The J segment lost 8 bases and the V segment lost 4 bases, leaving 11 bases of the junction unmatched. DNA of the CDR3: TGTGCCAGCAGCCGCCGAGGGGGCTTGGGGGGCTACACCTTC. It yields the protein CASSRRGGLGGYTF. The entire variable domain, with the rest obtained from reference TRBV5-4 and TRBJ1-2, is as follows: ETGVTQSPTHLIKTRGQQVTLRCSSQSGHNTVSWYQQALGQGPQFIFQYYREEENGRGNFPPRFSGLQFPNYSSELNVNALELDDSALYLCASSRRGGLGGYTFGSGTRLTVV.

This rearrangement joins TRBV5-1 to TRBJ2-5, with D possibly TRBD2 on 6 matching bases. CDR1 SGHRS and CDR2 YFSETQ come from the germline V gene. The length of the CDR3 is 16 residues. Trimming took off 4 bases at V and 5 bases at J, with 21 bases between the two ends. The CDR3 reads CASSLIIGGRRETQYF. CDR3 sequence (DNA): TGCGCCAGCAGCCTAATAATCGGGGGTCGGAGGGAGACCCAGTACTTC.

This clone was seen only a few times. The chain is built from TRBV9 and TRBJ2-7; no clear D gene. The CDR3 runs to 13 residues. V dropped 1 base and J dropped 2 bases, with 7 bases sitting between them. CDR1 is SGDLS, CDR2 YYNGEE, per germline. CDR3 DNA sequence: TGTGCCAGCAGCGTAAGCCCTACCTACGAGCAGTACTTC. Amino acid sequence: CASSVSPTYEQYF. The full variable domain, its missing parts supplied by reference TRBV9 and TRBJ2-7, is DSGVTQTPKHLITATGQRVTLRCSPRSGDLSVYWYQQSLDQGLQFLIQYYNGEERAKGNILERFSAQQFPDLHSELNLSSLELGDSALYFCASSVSPTYEQYFGPGTRLTVT.

This rearrangement joins TRBV6-5 to TRBJ1-3; TRBD1 agrees at 7 bases. After removal of 5 bases from V and 3 bases from J, the junction contained 4 bases not matched to a gene. This CDR3 has 14 amino acids. The germline CDR1 and CDR2 sequences are MNHEY and SVGAGI. CDR3 amino acids: CASSPTGDGNTIYF. The CDR3 DNA reads as TGTGCCAGCAGTCCCACAGGGGATGGAAACACCATATATTTT.